This TCR beta chain was observed in a study of T cells in Graves' hyperthyroidism and ophthalmopathy. Study findings and constraints: Among clonotypes expanded in thyroid above 0.001, most were also found in blood. Ophthalmopathy was model-predicted a median about 6 months pre-onset.

Comments on this clonotype: Its antigen is as yet unknown.

CDR1 is SQVTM, CDR2 ANQGSEA, per germline. The ends lost 6 bases at V and 6 bases at J; junction bases unmatched: 7. CDR3 length: 13 amino acids. A NOSPECS grade of at least 4, a Clinical Activity Score of at least 3 and duration under 3 months were recorded in ophthalmopathy patients. For the diagnoses, clinical symptoms, serum thyroxine and TRAb, thyroid ultrasound and orbital computed tomography were used. RNA transcripts yielded amplified TCR beta CDR3 regions. TCR CDR3 regions were first amplified by RT-PCR with HTBI primers. Each CDR3 protein gets one entry after TCRdb re-called the multiplex PCR reads with MiXCR. The repertoire holds hundreds of thousands of distinct CDR3 sequences, roughly 16% seen once, with roughly 3.3% in the top ten.

The specimen was blood. The source of this sequence is a woman aged 40 to 55 with Graves' ophthalmopathy. The chain has TRBV29-1 and TRBJ2-7, with TRBD1 identical over 11 bases. The CDR3 region is CSVTGTGGVEQYF. CDR3 coding DNA: TGCAGCGTAACCGGGACAGGGGGTGTCGAGCAGTACTTC.